The rows below give T cell receptor beta chains drawn from one sample of a study of blood T cells in healthy people across ages. TCRdb ran MiXCR on the 5' RACE reads and lists one entry per CDR3 protein. The table includes approximately 900,000 distinct CDR3 sequences, under 35% detected once. The same sample was also studied in work on T cells of mothers and their children.

Sequencing used blood. The origin of the receptors is a woman aged 40 to 49 in good health. Both conserved end residues are part of each CDR3. D genes are given only for firm matches. Clone size is not always given. Where it is, it says once, few, many or a class for expanded clones.

j_gene: TRBJ2-5
abundance: few
v_gene: TRBV13
d_gene: TRBD2
CDR3aa: CASSLLGTWTSGALVQETQYF
CDR3nt: TGTGCCAGCAGCTTACTGGGCACCTGGACTAGCGGGGCCTTAGTTCAAGAGACCCAGTACTTC

j_gene: TRBJ2-7
abundance: many
v_gene: TRBV20-1
d_gene: TRBD1
CDR3aa: CSARGDRGNEQYF
CDR3nt: TGCAGTGCTAGAGGGGACAGGGGGAACGAGCAGTACTTC

j_gene: TRBJ1-2
abundance: -
v_gene: TRBV29-1
d_gene: -
CDR3aa: CSAPDGHVANYGYTF
CDR3nt: TGCAGCGCCCCGGACGGTCACGTAGCTAACTATGGCTACACCTTC

j_gene: TRBJ2-1
abundance: -
v_gene: TRBV5-4
d_gene: -
CDR3aa: CASSPEGVGYNEQFF
CDR3nt: TGTGCCAGCAGCCCGGAGGGGGTGGGCTACAATGAGCAGTTCTTC

j_gene: TRBJ1-1
abundance: few
v_gene: TRBV27
d_gene: -
CDR3aa: CASSLMGQVRRNTEAFF
CDR3nt: TGTGCCAGCAGTTTAATGGGACAAGTAAGGAGGAACACTGAAGCTTTCTTT

j_gene: TRBJ2-4
abundance: few
v_gene: TRBV20-1
d_gene: -
CDR3aa: CSALGPVAENIQYF
CDR3nt: TGCAGTGCTCTCGGACCTGTAGCCGAAAACATTCAGTACTTC

j_gene: TRBJ2-1
abundance: few
v_gene: TRBV4-3
d_gene: TRBD2
CDR3aa: CASSQDSARGGLNEQFF
CDR3nt: TGCGCCAGCAGCCAAGATTCGGCGCGGGGGGGCTTGAATGAGCAGTTCTTC

j_gene: TRBJ2-1
abundance: few
v_gene: TRBV24-1
d_gene: -
CDR3aa: CATSVPGRGEQFF
CDR3nt: TGTGCCACCAGTGTACCGGGGCGCGGTGAGCAGTTCTTC

j_gene: TRBJ1-4
abundance: -
v_gene: TRBV19
d_gene: -
CDR3aa: CASTGGGTGEKLFF
CDR3nt: TGTGCCAGTACCGGAGGGGGAACTGGTGAAAAACTGTTTTTT

j_gene: TRBJ2-7
abundance: few
v_gene: TRBV30
d_gene: -
CDR3aa: CAWSVLGAYEQYF
CDR3nt: TGTGCCTGGAGTGTACTTGGGGCCTACGAGCAGTACTTC

j_gene: TRBJ2-7
abundance: many
v_gene: TRBV30
d_gene: -
CDR3aa: CAWSGATYEQYF
CDR3nt: TGTGCCTGGAGTGGAGCAACCTACGAGCAGTACTTC

j_gene: TRBJ2-2
abundance: once
v_gene: TRBV12-3/TRBV12-4
d_gene: -
CDR3aa: CASRIGLRTNTGELFF
CDR3nt: TGTGCCAGCAGAATCGGCCTTCGAACGAACACCGGGGAGCTGTTTTTT

j_gene: TRBJ1-5
abundance: -
v_gene: TRBV20-1
d_gene: TRBD1
CDR3aa: CSGSQWTGSNQPQHF
CDR3nt: TGCAGTGGTTCCCAATGGACAGGTAGCAATCAGCCCCAGCATTTT

j_gene: TRBJ2-1
abundance: -
v_gene: TRBV7-9
d_gene: -
CDR3aa: CASSREGTRYNEQFF
CDR3nt: TGTGCCAGCAGCCGCGAGGGTACAAGGTACAATGAGCAGTTCTTC

j_gene: TRBJ1-2
abundance: -
v_gene: TRBV24-1
d_gene: TRBD1
CDR3aa: CATRDPGGMYGYTF
CDR3nt: TGTGCCACCAGGGACCCAGGGGGCATGTATGGCTACACCTTC